The rows below give T cell receptor beta chains drawn from one sample of a study of Graves' ophthalmopathy and Graves' hyperthyroidism. TCRdb passed the multiplex PCR reads through MiXCR, listing each CDR3 protein once. The sample includes 230,000 or so distinct CDR3 sequences, 45% to 55% of them seen just once. Sequencing was carried out using peripheral blood. Source of these receptors: an adult man with Graves' ophthalmopathy. Both conserved end residues are part of each CDR3. The D gene is left open where the match is weak. Expanded clones are given a class, and other clones once, few, many or no size at all.

clone_size	v_call	d_call	j_call	cdr3_nt	cdr3_aa
.	TRBV20-1	.	TRBJ1-4	TGCAGTGCCGGGGGTTTTGAAAAACTGTTTTTT	CSAGGFEKLFF
few	TRBV20-1	.	TRBJ1-1	TGCAGTGCCCCAGGGGACACTGAAGCTTTCTTT	CSAPGDTEAFF
.	TRBV7-8	TRBD1	TRBJ1-5	TGTGCCAGCAGCCAAGTTGAGACAGGGGTTCAGCCCCAGCATTTT	CASSQVETGVQPQHF
few	TRBV5-8	.	TRBJ1-2	TGTGCCAGCAGCTTGGTCGTCGGGGAGAACTATGGCTACACCTTC	CASSLVVGENYGYTF
.	TRBV2	.	TRBJ2-7	TGTGCCAGCAGCTTAGGGGTTTCCGTTTACGAGCAGTACTTC	CASSLGVSVYEQYF
.	TRBV12-3/TRBV12-4	TRBD1	TRBJ2-5	TGTGCCAGCAGTTCCCGACAGGGGGCAGGGGAGACCCAGTACTTC	CASSSRQGAGETQYF
.	TRBV7-8	.	TRBJ2-2	TGTGCCAGCAGCCCACTTACGGGACTGAACACCGGGGAGCTGTTTTTT	CASSPLTGLNTGELFF
.	TRBV2	.	TRBJ2-2	TGTGCCAGTCGTTACGACAGTCCTACCGGGGAGCTGTTTTTT	CASRYDSPTGELFF
.	TRBV7-2	.	TRBJ2-3	TGTGCCAGCAGCTCCGTCGTCGGAGCGGATACGCAGTATTTT	CASSSVVGADTQYF
few	TRBV20-1	.	TRBJ1-2	TGCAGTGCTCTTCCTGACAGGATTTATGGCTACACCTTC	CSALPDRIYGYTF
.	TRBV7-7	.	TRBJ2-5	TGTGCTAGCAGCCCACGGGGCTCTCTGGGAGAGGAGACCCAGTACTTC	CASSPRGSLGEETQYF
.	TRBV19	.	TRBJ1-3	TGTGCCAGTAGTATCCGAGACAGGATGGTTGGAAACACCATATATTTT	CASSIRDRMVGNTIYF
.	TRBV11-2	.	TRBJ1-6	TGTGCCAGCAGCTTAGTGAGACAGGATAATTCACCCCTCCACTTT	CASSLVRQDNSPLHF
.	TRBV19	TRBD1	TRBJ1-3	TGTGCCAGTAGTATACCAGGGGGCGTTGGAAACACCATATATTTT	CASSIPGGVGNTIYF
.	TRBV7-3	.	TRBJ2-7	TGTGCCAGCAGCCCCAACCCCCCGGGACTGCCAGGAGGCTACGAGCAGTACTTC	CASSPNPPGLPGGYEQYF
.	TRBV7-9	TRBD1	TRBJ1-2	TGTGCCAGCAGCCTACTGACAGGGGACGGCTACACCTTC	CASSLLTGDGYTF
many	TRBV29-1	.	TRBJ2-7	TGCAGCGTTGTGTTACTAACCTACGAGCAGTACTTC	CSVVLLTYEQYF
few	TRBV24-1	.	TRBJ2-7	TGTGCCACCAGTGATTCGGATGATAATCAGTACTTC	CATSDSDDNQYF
.	TRBV25-1	.	TRBJ1-2	TGTGCCAGCAGTGCTCGGGACCGGGGCTACACCTTC	CASSARDRGYTF
.	TRBV10-3	TRBD1	TRBJ2-6	TGTGCCATCAGTGGAGGGACAGGGATCACTGGGGCCAACGTCCTGACTTTC	CAISGGTGITGANVLTF
few	TRBV10-2	.	TRBJ2-7	TGCGCCAGCAGAACCCGGAACGCCTACGAGCAGTACTTC	CASRTRNAYEQYF
.	TRBV3-1	.	TRBJ2-5	TGTGCCAGCAGCCAAAGGGGAGAGACCCAGTACTTC	CASSQRGETQYF
.	TRBV7-9	.	TRBJ2-6	TGTGCCAGCAGCCTCAACTACGAAGGGGAGAGCTCTGGGGCCAACGTCCTGACTTTC	CASSLNYEGESSGANVLTF
.	TRBV2	.	TRBJ1-2	TGTGCCAGCACCGGAGTCGACAGGCGCTATGGCTACACCTTC	CASTGVDRRYGYTF
.	TRBV7-9	TRBD1	TRBJ1-2	TGTGCCAGCAGCTCCAGGGGGCGCGGTAACTATGGCTACACCTTC	CASSSRGRGNYGYTF
once	TRBV5-1	.	TRBJ2-2	TGTGCCAGCAGCTTGGGGGGCCCTCCCCACACCGGGGAGCTGTTTTTT	CASSLGGPPHTGELFF
once	TRBV7-2	TRBD1	TRBJ1-2	TGTGCCAGCAGCGTAGACAGGGCCTACGGCTACACCTTC	CASSVDRAYGYTF
.	TRBV10-3	.	TRBJ1-2	TGTGCCAGCAGGCGACACACCGCTAACTATGGCTACACCTTC	CASRRHTANYGYTF
.	TRBV6-6	.	TRBJ2-7	TGTGCCAGCAGTTACTCGACCTGGGACACAGTCTACGAGCAGTACTTC	CASSYSTWDTVYEQYF
.	TRBV7-3	TRBD1	TRBJ2-2	TGTGCCAGCAGCTTAGCCTACCCTTTACAGGGGAAAGACACCGGGGAGCTGTTTTTT	CASSLAYPLQGKDTGELFF
.	TRBV29-1	.	TRBJ1-1	TGCAGCGTTGAAGGCTTCGGCCGGGCCATGAACACTGAAGCTTTCTTT	CSVEGFGRAMNTEAFF
many	TRBV3-1	.	TRBJ2-7	TGTGCCAGCAGCCTTGGGAGAAACTACGAGCAGTACTTC	CASSLGRNYEQYF
few	TRBV6-1	TRBD1	TRBJ1-6	TGTGCCAGCAGTCGGGACAGGGGGTACTCACCCCTCCACTTT	CASSRDRGYSPLHF
.	TRBV7-2	TRBD1	TRBJ1-2	TGTGCCAGCGGCCCGGCGGACAGGCTTTATGGCTACACCTTC	CASGPADRLYGYTF
few	TRBV5-1	.	TRBJ2-7	TGCGCCAGCAGCTTACAAACCGGGACTGCTGTCTACGAGCAGTACTTC	CASSLQTGTAVYEQYF